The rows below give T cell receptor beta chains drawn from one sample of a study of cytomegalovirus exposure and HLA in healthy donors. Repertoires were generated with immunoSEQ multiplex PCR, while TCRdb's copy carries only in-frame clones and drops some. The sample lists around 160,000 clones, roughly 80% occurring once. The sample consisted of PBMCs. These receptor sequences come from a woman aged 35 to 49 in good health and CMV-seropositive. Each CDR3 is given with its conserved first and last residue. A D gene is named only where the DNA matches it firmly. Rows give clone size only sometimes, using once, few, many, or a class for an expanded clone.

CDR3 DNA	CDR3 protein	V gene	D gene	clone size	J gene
TGTGCCAGCAGCCCCGGGACTCCGTCCTACGAGCAGTACTTC	CASSPGTPSYEQYF	TRBV7-9	-	few	TRBJ2-7
TGTGCCAGCAGTTTTGCAGGGGATGGAAACACCATATATTTT	CASSFAGDGNTIYF	TRBV28	-	-	TRBJ1-3
TGTGCCAGCAGCTTAATTCCAGATCCGAACACTGAAGCTTTCTTT	CASSLIPDPNTEAFF	TRBV7-3	-	-	TRBJ1-1
TGTGCCAGCAGCCAATTGGGACATATAGTGAACACTGAAGCTTTCTTT	CASSQLGHIVNTEAFF	TRBV4-2	-	-	TRBJ1-1
TGCGCCAGCACCCTGGGCGGGGACTATGGCTACACCTTC	CASTLGGDYGYTF	TRBV5-1	-	-	TRBJ1-2
TGTGCCAGCAGTCCCGAGGCGGGCTCTGGAAACACCATATATTTT	CASSPEAGSGNTIYF	TRBV28	-	-	TRBJ1-3
TGTGCCAGCAGTTACAACAGGGGGCGAGTCACTGAAGCTTTCTTT	CASSYNRGRVTEAFF	TRBV6-6	TRBD1	-	TRBJ1-1
TGTGCCTGGAGGTCGTACGGGGTGAACACTGAAGCTTTCTTT	CAWRSYGVNTEAFF	TRBV30	-	-	TRBJ1-1
TGTGCCAGCAGCTTAGAGTTCGACAGGTTGCGGACTGGAAACACCATATATTTT	CASSLEFDRLRTGNTIYF	TRBV7-6	-	-	TRBJ1-3
TGCAGTGCTAGGCTAGTAGACATTCAGTACTTC	CSARLVDIQYF	TRBV20-1	-	-	TRBJ2-4